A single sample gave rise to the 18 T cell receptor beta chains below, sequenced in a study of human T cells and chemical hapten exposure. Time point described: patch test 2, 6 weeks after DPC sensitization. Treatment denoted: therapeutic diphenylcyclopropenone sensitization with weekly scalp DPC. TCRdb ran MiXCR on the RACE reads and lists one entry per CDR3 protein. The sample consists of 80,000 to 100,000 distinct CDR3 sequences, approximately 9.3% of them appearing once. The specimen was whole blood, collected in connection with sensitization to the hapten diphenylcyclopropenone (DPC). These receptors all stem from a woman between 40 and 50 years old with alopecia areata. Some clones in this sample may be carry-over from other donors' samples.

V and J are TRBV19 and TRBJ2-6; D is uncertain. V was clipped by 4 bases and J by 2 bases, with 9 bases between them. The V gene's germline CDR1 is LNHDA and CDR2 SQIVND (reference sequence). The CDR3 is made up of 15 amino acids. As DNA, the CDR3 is TGTGCCAGTAGTAGGGGAATAACTGGGGCCAACGTCCTGACTTTC. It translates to CASSRGITGANVLTF.

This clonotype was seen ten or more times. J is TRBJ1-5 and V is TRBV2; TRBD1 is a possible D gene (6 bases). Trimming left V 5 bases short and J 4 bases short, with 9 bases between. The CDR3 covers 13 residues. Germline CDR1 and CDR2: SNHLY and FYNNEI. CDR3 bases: TGTGCCAGCAGTTGGACAGAGAATCAGCCCCAGCATTTT. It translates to CASSWTENQPQHF. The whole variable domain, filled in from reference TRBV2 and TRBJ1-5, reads EPEVTQTPSHQVTQMGQEVILRCVPISNHLYFYWYRQILGQKVEFLVSFYNNEISEKSEIFDDQFSVERPDGSNFTLKIRSTKLEDSAMYFCASSWTENQPQHFGDGTRLSIL.

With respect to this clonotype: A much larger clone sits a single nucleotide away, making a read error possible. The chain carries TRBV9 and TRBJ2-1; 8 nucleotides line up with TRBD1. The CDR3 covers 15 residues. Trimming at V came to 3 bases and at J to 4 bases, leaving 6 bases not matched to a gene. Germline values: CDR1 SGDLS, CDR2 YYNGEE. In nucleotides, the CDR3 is TGTGCCAGCAGCGCAGGGGGCGCTACTTACAATGAGCAGTTCTTC. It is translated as CASSAGGATYNEQFF.

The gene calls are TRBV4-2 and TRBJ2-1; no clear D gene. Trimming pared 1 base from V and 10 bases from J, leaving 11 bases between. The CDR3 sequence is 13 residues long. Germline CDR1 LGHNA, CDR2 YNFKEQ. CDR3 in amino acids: CASSQVSNGEQFF. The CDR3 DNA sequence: TGTGCCAGCAGCCAAGTATCGAACGGGGAGCAGTTCTTC.

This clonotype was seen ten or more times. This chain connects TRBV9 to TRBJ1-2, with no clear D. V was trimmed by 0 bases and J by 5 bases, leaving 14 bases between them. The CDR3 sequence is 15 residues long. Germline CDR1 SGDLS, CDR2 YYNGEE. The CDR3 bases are TGTGCCAGCAGCGTAGCCGAGACCGCCAATTATGGCTACACCTTC. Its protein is CASSVAETANYGYTF.

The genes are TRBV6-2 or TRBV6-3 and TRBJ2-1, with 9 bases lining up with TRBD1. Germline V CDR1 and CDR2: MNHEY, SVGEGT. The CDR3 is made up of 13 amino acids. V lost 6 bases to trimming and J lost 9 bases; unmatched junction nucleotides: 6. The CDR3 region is CASRWTGDGEQFF. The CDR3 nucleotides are TGTGCCAGCAGATGGACAGGGGACGGTGAGCAGTTCTTC.

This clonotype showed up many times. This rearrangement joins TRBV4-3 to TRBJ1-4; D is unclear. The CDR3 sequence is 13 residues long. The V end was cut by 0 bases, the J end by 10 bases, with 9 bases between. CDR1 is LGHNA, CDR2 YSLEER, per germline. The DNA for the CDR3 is TGCGCCAGCAGCCAAGAAGGCTCTGGAAAACTGTTTTTT. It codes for CASSQEGSGKLFF.

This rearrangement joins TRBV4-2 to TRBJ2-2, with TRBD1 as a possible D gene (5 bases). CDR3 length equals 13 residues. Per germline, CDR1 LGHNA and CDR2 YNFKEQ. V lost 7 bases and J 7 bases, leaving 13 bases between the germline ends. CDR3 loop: CASTRRGGGELFF. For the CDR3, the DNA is TGTGCCAGCACCCGAAGGGGTGGCGGGGAGCTGTTTTTT.

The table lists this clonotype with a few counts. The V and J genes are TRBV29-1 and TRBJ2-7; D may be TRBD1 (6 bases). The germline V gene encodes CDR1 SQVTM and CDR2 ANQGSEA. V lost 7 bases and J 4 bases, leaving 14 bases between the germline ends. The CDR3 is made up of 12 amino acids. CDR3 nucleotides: TGCAGCGCCGCCGGACAGACATACGAGCAGTACTTC. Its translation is CSAAGQTYEQYF.

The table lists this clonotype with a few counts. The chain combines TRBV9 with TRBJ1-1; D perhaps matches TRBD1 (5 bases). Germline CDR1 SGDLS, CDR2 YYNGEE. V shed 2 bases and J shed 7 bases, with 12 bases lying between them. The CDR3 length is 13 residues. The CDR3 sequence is CASSVLNGGEAFF. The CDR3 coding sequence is TGTGCCAGCAGCGTCCTGAACGGGGGTGAAGCTTTCTTT.

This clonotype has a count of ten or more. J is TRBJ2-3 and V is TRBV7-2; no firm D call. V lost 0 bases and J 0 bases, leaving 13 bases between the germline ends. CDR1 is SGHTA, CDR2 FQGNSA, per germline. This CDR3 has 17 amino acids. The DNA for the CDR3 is TGTGCCAGCAGCTTAGCAATTGGGCGGTCTAGCACAGATACGCAGTATTTT. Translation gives CASSLAIGRSSTDTQYF.

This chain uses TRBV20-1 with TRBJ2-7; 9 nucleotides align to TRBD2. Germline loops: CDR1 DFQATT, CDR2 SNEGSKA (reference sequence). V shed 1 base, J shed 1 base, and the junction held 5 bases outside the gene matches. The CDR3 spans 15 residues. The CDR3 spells CSARVASGASYEQYF. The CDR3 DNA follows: TGCAGTGCTAGAGTGGCTAGCGGGGCGTCCTACGAGCAGTACTTC.

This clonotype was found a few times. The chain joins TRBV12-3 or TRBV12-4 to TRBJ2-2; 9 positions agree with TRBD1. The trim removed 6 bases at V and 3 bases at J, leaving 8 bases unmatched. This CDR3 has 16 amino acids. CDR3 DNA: TGTGCCAGCAGGTCTTGGGACAGGGAATACACCGGGGAGCTGTTTTTT. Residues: CASRSWDREYTGELFF.

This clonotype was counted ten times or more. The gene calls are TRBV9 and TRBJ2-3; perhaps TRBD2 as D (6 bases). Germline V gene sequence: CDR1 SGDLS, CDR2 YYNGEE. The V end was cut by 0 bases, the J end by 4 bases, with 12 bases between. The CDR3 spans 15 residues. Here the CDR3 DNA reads TGTGCCAGCAGCGTAGGGTCTAGCGTCCCAGATACGCAGTATTTT. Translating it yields CASSVGSSVPDTQYF.

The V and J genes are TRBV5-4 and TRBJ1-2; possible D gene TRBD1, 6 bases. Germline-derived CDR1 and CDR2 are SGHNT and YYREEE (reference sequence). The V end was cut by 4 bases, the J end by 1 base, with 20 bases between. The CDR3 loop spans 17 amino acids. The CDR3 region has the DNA TGTGCCAGCAGCCCGGCTGCAGGGGCCGGAGATAACTATGGCTACACCTTC. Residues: CASSPAAGAGDNYGYTF.

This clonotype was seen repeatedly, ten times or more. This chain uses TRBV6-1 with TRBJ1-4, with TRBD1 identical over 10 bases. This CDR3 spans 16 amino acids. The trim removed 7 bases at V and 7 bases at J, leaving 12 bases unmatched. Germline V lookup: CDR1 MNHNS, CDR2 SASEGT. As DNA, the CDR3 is TGTGCCAGCAACCAATTGCCGGGACAGGGGAGTGAAAAACTGTTTTTT. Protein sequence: CASNQLPGQGSEKLFF.

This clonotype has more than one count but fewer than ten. CDR3 sequence (DNA): TGTGCCAGCAGCTTAGGGACCCTAGACACCGGGGAGCTGTTTTTT. Translating gives CASSLGTLDTGELFF. The V call is TRBV7-2, the J call TRBJ2-2, with D unresolved. This CDR3 is built from 15 residues. The V end lost 1 base, the J end lost 3 bases, and 9 bases lay between the germline ends. Germline CDR1 SGHTA, CDR2 FQGNSA.

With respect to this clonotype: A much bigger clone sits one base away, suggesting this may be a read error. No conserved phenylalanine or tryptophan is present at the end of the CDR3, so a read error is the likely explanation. The CDR3 sequence is CSGSSAGGPYNEQFC. In DNA, the CDR3 is TGCAGCGGCTCGTCGGCGGGAGGGCCTTACAATGAGCAGTTCTGC. V gene TRBV29-1 combines with J gene TRBJ2-1; 9 nucleotides agree with TRBD2. Germline lookup yields CDR1 SQVTM and CDR2 ANQGSEA. CDR3 length: 15 residues. The ends lost 7 bases at V and 4 bases at J; junction bases unmatched: 11.